This is a list of T cell receptor beta chains from one sample in a study of T cells after yellow fever vaccination. TCRdb recomputed calls from the 5' RACE reads with MiXCR, one row per CDR3 protein. The sample has about 340,000 distinct CDR3 sequences; roughly 4% are singletons. The sample here was PBMCs, taken 5 days after the yellow fever booster vaccination. The receptors come from a man aged 18 to 29 who received the YFV17D yellow fever vaccine. CDR3s include the opening cysteine and the closing phenylalanine or tryptophan. The D gene is left open where the match is weak. Some rows mark clone size as missing; the rest say once, few, many or name a class of expanded clone.

clone_size: many
d_call: TRBD1
v_call: TRBV7-2
j_call: TRBJ2-5
cdr3_aa: CASSRQGWETQYF
cdr3_nt: TGTGCCAGCAGCCGACAGGGCTGGGAGACCCAGTACTTC

clone_size: few
d_call: -
v_call: TRBV6-2/TRBV6-3
j_call: TRBJ1-2
cdr3_aa: CASSYGPYSYGYTF
cdr3_nt: TGTGCCAGCAGTTACGGGCCTTATTCTTATGGCTACACCTTC

clone_size: few
d_call: -
v_call: TRBV4-3
j_call: TRBJ1-3
cdr3_aa: CASSHLPGQRLGNTIYF
cdr3_nt: TGCGCCAGCAGCCATCTCCCCGGGCAGAGGCTAGGAAACACCATATATTTT

clone_size: -
d_call: -
v_call: TRBV12-3/TRBV12-4
j_call: TRBJ1-4
cdr3_aa: CASSPGQADEKLFF
cdr3_nt: TGTGCCAGCAGTCCCGGCCAGGCGGATGAAAAACTGTTTTTT

clone_size: -
d_call: -
v_call: TRBV20-1
j_call: TRBJ2-4
cdr3_aa: CSARGLRDTSALAKNIQYF
cdr3_nt: TGCAGTGCTAGGGGCCTCCGGGACACATCCGCGCTAGCCAAAAACATTCAGTACTTC

clone_size: many
d_call: -
v_call: TRBV10-2
j_call: TRBJ2-3
cdr3_aa: CASRGGDTQYF
cdr3_nt: TGCGCCAGCAGAGGAGGGGATACGCAGTATTTT

clone_size: -
d_call: -
v_call: TRBV2
j_call: TRBJ1-5
cdr3_aa: CASSHIPRGISNQPQHF
cdr3_nt: TGTGCCAGCAGTCACATACCTCGGGGGATTAGCAATCAGCCCCAGCATTTT

clone_size: many
d_call: -
v_call: TRBV7-2
j_call: TRBJ2-1
cdr3_aa: CASSLGTSNEQFF
cdr3_nt: TGTGCCAGCAGCCTAGGCACTAGCAATGAGCAGTTCTTC

clone_size: many
d_call: -
v_call: TRBV4-3
j_call: TRBJ2-7
cdr3_aa: CASSLRPDTAYEQYF
cdr3_nt: TGCGCCAGCAGCCTTAGGCCGGACACTGCCTACGAGCAGTACTTC

clone_size: -
d_call: TRBD2
v_call: TRBV5-1
j_call: TRBJ2-5
cdr3_aa: CASSRLAAETQYF
cdr3_nt: TGCGCCAGCAGCCGGCTAGCGGCAGAGACCCAGTACTTC

clone_size: -
d_call: -
v_call: TRBV5-1
j_call: TRBJ2-2
cdr3_aa: CASSIADPGGGLITGELFF
cdr3_nt: TGCGCCAGCAGCATAGCGGACCCCGGGGGTGGATTGATCACCGGGGAGCTGTTTTTT

clone_size: -
d_call: TRBD1
v_call: TRBV5-1
j_call: TRBJ2-1
cdr3_aa: CASSFRDSYYNEQFF
cdr3_nt: TGCGCCAGCAGCTTCCGGGACAGTTACTACAATGAGCAGTTCTTC

clone_size: -
d_call: -
v_call: TRBV9
j_call: TRBJ2-1
cdr3_aa: CASSEGTLHPPYNEQFF
cdr3_nt: TGTGCCAGCAGCGAGGGGACCCTCCACCCCCCCTACAATGAGCAGTTCTTC

clone_size: many
d_call: -
v_call: TRBV14
j_call: TRBJ1-1
cdr3_aa: CASSQAGALNTEAFF
cdr3_nt: TGTGCCAGCAGCCAAGCCGGGGCGCTGAACACTGAAGCTTTCTTT

clone_size: -
d_call: -
v_call: TRBV7-3
j_call: TRBJ2-7
cdr3_aa: CASSLTSYSEQYF
cdr3_nt: TGTGCCAGCAGCTTAACCTCTTACTCCGAGCAGTACTTC

clone_size: -
d_call: TRBD1
v_call: TRBV5-6
j_call: TRBJ1-1
cdr3_aa: CASSLYSGTGGMYAFF
cdr3_nt: TGTGCCAGCAGCTTATACAGCGGGACAGGGGGCATGTATGCTTTCTTT

clone_size: -
d_call: -
v_call: TRBV27
j_call: TRBJ1-5
cdr3_aa: CASRPGPWGNNQPQHF
cdr3_nt: TGTGCCAGCAGACCGGGGCCTTGGGGTAACAATCAGCCCCAGCATTTT

clone_size: -
d_call: -
v_call: TRBV7-2
j_call: TRBJ2-7
cdr3_aa: CASSRDTPYEQYF
cdr3_nt: TGTGCCAGCTCGCGGGACACACCCTACGAGCAGTACTTC

clone_size: many
d_call: -
v_call: TRBV5-1
j_call: TRBJ1-1
cdr3_aa: CASSVSMNTEAFF
cdr3_nt: TGCGCCAGCAGCGTCAGCATGAACACTGAAGCTTTCTTT

clone_size: -
d_call: TRBD2
v_call: TRBV6-5
j_call: TRBJ2-5
cdr3_aa: CAGGGGGETQYF
cdr3_nt: TGTGCCGGCGGCGGGGGGGGAGAGACCCAGTACTTC